This TCR beta chain was documented in a study of CD8 T cells in ankylosing spondylitis. MiXCR, run by TCRdb on the 5' RACE reads, gives a single entry per CDR3 protein. The table records 100,000 to 150,000 distinct CDR3 sequences, around 9.7% of them present only once. Per germline, CDR1 SEHNR and CDR2 FQNEAQ (reference sequence). This CDR3 spans 13 amino acids. With 7 bases removed from V and 4 bases from J, the gap between germline ends came to 13 bases. This clonotype was picked up many times. Sequencing was carried out using blood, either unsorted or a sorted T cell fraction (not recorded which). This TCR was recovered from a male donor with ankylosing spondylitis or in good health (not recorded which). The V gene is TRBV7-9, the J gene TRBJ2-5; no definite D call. In DNA, the CDR3 is TGTGCCAGCACTTGGCCAGCAACAGAGACCCAGTACTTC. Protein sequence: CASTWPATETQYF.